In this sample, the clone carrying this TCR beta chain turned up once. The CDR3 sequence is 15 residues long. The germline V gene has CDR1 SNHLY and CDR2 FYNNEI. The J segment lost 0 bases and the V segment lost 6 bases, leaving 6 bases of the junction unmatched. The data were produced by immunoSEQ multiplex PCR, yet TCRdb's version contains in-frame clones alone and is incomplete. Here the sample spans 50,000 to 70,000 clones, approximately 86% being singletons. The sample originates from a study of technical replicates of blood from four donors. Sequencing input: PBMCs. V and J are TRBV2 and TRBJ2-3, with 7 bases aligning to TRBD2. This receptor was taken from a human donor in good health. Some clones in this sample may be carry-over from other donors' samples. The CDR3 DNA reads as TGTGCCAGCAGCCCTTCTAGCGGAAGCACAGATACGCAGTATTTT. Protein: CASSPSSGSTDTQYF.